The 19 T cell receptor beta chains in this list originate from one sample, sequenced in a study of spatial heterogeneity in lung cancer. Noted time point: sample taken at primary tumor resection. Unsorted whole RNA from tumor, nontumor lung or frozen PBMC underwent sequencing. TCRdb reprocessed the 5' RACE reads via MiXCR and lists one record per CDR3 protein. The sample carries 9,500 to 12,000 distinct CDR3 sequences, around 6.5% recorded once. The sequences come from PBMCs, collected at surgery. The receptors were gathered from a male donor with early-stage non-small cell lung cancer.

This clonotype was observed a few times. This beta chain is an off-target read within a library intended for alpha chains, so its frequency means little. The rearrangement joins TRBV20-1 to TRBJ2-5; 7 nucleotides line up with TRBD2. V lost 1 base and J lost 1; bases outside the gene matches: 6. CDR3 length: 15 amino acids. Germline CDR1 reads DFQATT; CDR2 reads SNEGSKA (reference sequence). The CDR3 sequence is CSARARGTIQETQYF. CDR3 bases: TGCAGTGCTAGAGCCCGGGGGACTATCCAAGAGACCCAGTACTTC.

This clonotype was observed at least ten times. This beta chain turned up in a library designed for alpha chains; as an off-target read, its abundance says little. This rearrangement joins TRBV7-9 to TRBJ1-1; D remains unclear. Germline CDR1 reads SEHNR; CDR2 reads FQNEAQ (reference sequence). The CDR3 covers 14 residues. Trimming took off 0 bases at V and 4 bases at J, with 9 bases between the two ends. The CDR3 DNA is TGTGCCAGCAGCTTAGCAGGGTATGTCACTGAAGCTTTCTTT. Its translation is CASSLAGYVTEAFF.

Note on this clonotype: This may be a read error, as it is one base from a much larger clone. This beta chain is a stray sequence in a library constructed for alpha chains; its clone size is not meaningful. The chain has TRBV5-1 and TRBJ2-5; 7 nucleotides line up with TRBD2. In germline, CDR1 is SGHRS, CDR2 YFSETQ. The CDR3 is 14 amino acids. In DNA, the CDR3 is TGCGCCAGCAGTCGGAGCGGGGTCCAAGAGACCCTGTACTTC. This gives the protein CASSRSGVQETLYF.

This clonotype has at least ten counts. Because the library targeted alpha chains, this beta chain is an off-target read whose size means little. The chain links TRBV20-1 to TRBJ2-3; D might be TRBD1 or TRBD2, each matching 5 bases. Trimming pared 6 bases from V and 1 base from J, leaving 20 bases between. Germline V gives CDR1 DFQATT, CDR2 SNEGSKA (reference sequence). CDR3 size: 16 residues. For the CDR3, the DNA is TGCAGTGCCGCGACGACGGGGCGTATAGGCACAGATACGCAGTATTTT. Amino acid sequence: CSAATTGRIGTDTQYF.

In this sample, this clonotype turned up many times. With the library built for alpha chains, this beta chain is off target and its frequency is not meaningful. The chain carries TRBV20-1 and TRBJ1-3; D gene uncertain. The germline V gene has CDR1 DFQATT and CDR2 SNEGSKA (reference sequence). CDR3 size: 16 residues. V lost 2 bases and J lost 2, with 16 bases in between. This CDR3 reads CSARPPLGYAGNTIYF. The CDR3 DNA is TGCAGTGCTAGACCTCCTCTGGGCTATGCTGGAAACACCATATATTTT.

This clonotype showed up many times. Little can be read into the size of this beta chain, an off-target read in a library designed for alpha chains. The chain recombines TRBV13 with TRBJ2-7, with 9 nucleotides matching TRBD2. The CDR3 loop spans 15 amino acids. V lost 7 bases, J lost 4 bases, and 11 bases stayed unmatched. Germline V gene sequence: CDR1 PRHDT, CDR2 FYEKMQ (reference sequence). CDR3: CASISVASGVYEQYF. The CDR3 DNA reads as TGTGCCAGCATCTCCGTTGCTAGCGGGGTGTACGAGCAGTACTTC.

This clonotype is medium-sized in the sample. This beta chain appears as a stray read in a library generated for alpha chains; its size is not informative. J is TRBJ2-7 and V is TRBV24-1; unclear D gene. Germline CDR1 reads KGHDR; CDR2 reads SFDVKD. This CDR3 comprises 12 residues. The germline V and J ends were trimmed by 3 bases and 3 bases, with 5 bases remaining between them. The CDR3 nucleotides read TGTGCCACCAGTGATCTCAGCTACGAGCAGTACTTC. Encoded protein: CATSDLSYEQYF.

Only a few counts were recorded for this clonotype. With the library built for alpha chains, this beta chain is off target and its frequency is not meaningful. The genes are TRBV7-9 and TRBJ1-6; the D is unclear. Trimming pared 1 base from V and 10 bases from J, leaving 8 bases between. Germline lookup yields CDR1 SEHNR and CDR2 FQNEAQ (reference sequence). The CDR3 length is 13 residues. The CDR3 region has the DNA TGTGCCAGCAGCTTAGATGGAACCTCACCCCTCCACTTT. Translated, it gives CASSLDGTSPLHF. Supplemented by reference TRBV7-9 and TRBJ1-6, the full variable domain reads DTGVSQNPRHKITKRGQNVTFRCDPISEHNRLYWYRQTLGQGPEFLTYFQNEAQLEKSRLLSDRFSAERPKGSFSTLEIQRTEQGDSAMYLCASSLDGTSPLHFGNGTRLTVT.

By proportion, this clonotype is medium-sized (0.01 to 0.1%). Within a library made for alpha chains, this beta chain is off target, and its count is uninformative. This chain uses TRBV28 with TRBJ2-7, with TRBD2 matching 13 bases. Germline CDR1 MDHEN, CDR2 SYDVKM. The V gene end was trimmed by 4 bases and the J gene end by 3 bases; junction bases not matched to a gene: 3. The CDR3 totals 15 residues. Here the CDR3 DNA reads TGTGCCAGCAGTTCCGGGACTAGCGGGAACTACGAGCAGTACTTC. Residues: CASSSGTSGNYEQYF.

On this clonotype itself: This beta chain is off target for a library built for alpha chains, so its abundance means little. This rearrangement joins TRBV6-2 or TRBV6-3 to TRBJ2-1; D possibly corresponds to TRBD1 (6 bases). V was shortened by 7 bases and J by 4 bases, with 11 bases between the two germline ends. Germline V gene data show CDR1 as MNHEY and CDR2 as SVGEGT. The CDR3 loop spans 13 amino acids. The DNA for the CDR3 is TGTGCCAGCACAAGGGGGTTTTACAATGAGCAGTTCTTC. It encodes CASTRGFYNEQFF.

This clonotype is categorized as medium-sized. The library was designed around alpha chains, so this beta chain is a stray read whose abundance carries little weight. V usage is TRBV5-8 and J usage is TRBJ2-5; 7 positions agree with TRBD2. The CDR3 has 10 amino acids. Germline-derived CDR1 and CDR2 are SGHTS and YDEGEE. J gave up 10 bases and V 3 bases, and 0 bases lay outside the gene matches. In DNA form, the CDR3 reads TGTGCCAGCAGCTGGGGGGGCCAGTACTTC. Protein product: CASSWGGQYF.

The sample holds a few counts of this clonotype. In a library made to pick up alpha chains, this beta chain is a stray read with a size that means little. The chain carries TRBV6-1 and TRBJ2-3, with D unclear. Trimming shortened V by 8 bases and J by 4 bases, and 13 bases separated the two germline ends. The length of the CDR3 is 13 residues. The V gene's germline CDR1 is MNHNS and CDR2 SASEGT. The CDR3: CASGLLASDTQYF. CDR3 nucleotides: TGTGCCAGCGGGCTTCTGGCGTCAGATACGCAGTATTTT.

Within the sample, this clonotype is medium-sized (0.01 to 0.1%). As an off-target read in a library built for alpha chains, this beta chain has a frequency of little significance. The chain combines TRBV28 with TRBJ2-7; 12 bases line up with TRBD2. CDR3 length: 15 amino acids. Germline loops: CDR1 MDHEN, CDR2 SYDVKM. V gave up 4 bases and J gave up 2 bases; unmatched junction bases: 3. CDR3 loop: CASSSTSGGTYEQYF. DNA of the CDR3: TGTGCCAGCAGTTCCACTAGCGGGGGGACCTACGAGCAGTACTTC.

The sample holds many counts of this clonotype. Within a library made for alpha chains, this beta chain is off target, and its count is uninformative. The gene calls are TRBV9 and TRBJ2-3, with 11 bases fitting TRBD2. This CDR3 region has 20 residues. The germline V gene has CDR1 SGDLS and CDR2 YYNGEE. Trimming at V came to 2 bases and at J to 6 bases, leaving 20 bases not matched to a gene. In nucleotides, the CDR3 is TGTGCCAGCAGCGTTCGAGGACTAGCGGGTTCCACGCCAATCTCGGATACGCAGTATTTT. The encoded protein is CASSVRGLAGSTPISDTQYF.

This clonotype was recorded many times. Found in a library prepared for alpha chains, this beta chain is an off-target read, and its abundance has little meaning. This chain uses TRBV29-1 with TRBJ1-2; 8 bases fit TRBD1. The V gene end was trimmed by 7 bases and the J gene end by 4 bases; junction bases not matched to a gene: 8. Germline V gene data show CDR1 as SQVTM and CDR2 as ANQGSEA. There are 13 residues in the CDR3. CDR3 residues: CSAPTGTGYGYTF. CDR3 sequence (DNA): TGCAGCGCCCCAACCGGGACAGGCTATGGCTACACCTTC.

As regards this clonotype: Being off target in a library aimed at alpha chains, this beta chain has a size of little meaning. This chain uses TRBV5-4 with TRBJ2-2; D might be TRBD1 (6 bases). The germline V gene has CDR1 SGHNT and CDR2 YYREEE (reference sequence). V lost 0 bases and J lost 4, with 10 bases in between. The CDR3 runs to 15 residues. The DNA for the CDR3 is TGTGCCAGCAGCTTGGCAGGGGCTTTCACCGGGGAGCTGTTTTTT. Its translation: CASSLAGAFTGELFF.

This clonotype has only a few counts. This beta chain slipped into a library made for alpha chains as a stray read, so its size is not meaningful. The chain recombines TRBV7-2 with TRBJ2-7, with 10 bases identical to TRBD2. Germline assignment: CDR1 SGHTA and CDR2 FQGNSA. The V gene end was trimmed by 1 base and the J gene end by 2 bases; junction bases not matched to a gene: 5. This CDR3 is built from 16 residues. This chain's CDR3 is CASSLGPAGGPYEQYF. The CDR3 coding sequence is TGTGCCAGCAGCTTAGGTCCAGCGGGGGGGCCCTACGAGCAGTACTTC.

By proportion, this clonotype is medium-sized. This beta chain appears as a stray read in a library generated for alpha chains; its size is not informative. The chain recombines TRBV29-1 with TRBJ1-3; 8 bases are a match to TRBD1. The CDR3 has 14 amino acids. CDR1 and CDR2 from the germline V gene are SQVTM and ANQGSEA. V dropped 6 bases and J dropped 3; count of bases not matched to a gene: 7. The CDR3 DNA follows: TGCAGCGTGGACAGGGCCGGCGGTGGAAACACCATATATTTT. Translated: CSVDRAGGGNTIYF. The full variable domain, completed using reference TRBV29-1 and TRBJ1-3, is SAVISQKPSRDICQRGTSLTIQCQVDSQVTMMFWYRQQPGQSLTLIATANQGSEATYESGFVIDKFPISRPNLTFSTLTVSNMSPEDSSIYLCSVDRAGGGNTIYFGEGSWLTVV.

This clonotype was observed a handful of times. This beta chain is an unintended read in a library built for alpha chains; its size means little. CDR3: CASSSDTNQPQHF. CDR3 nucleotide sequence: TGTGCCAGCTCTTCGGACACCAATCAGCCCCAGCATTTT. The V call is TRBV18, the J call TRBJ1-5; the D gene is possibly TRBD1 (5 bases). CDR3 size: 13 residues. The germline CDR1 and CDR2 sequences are KGHSH and LQKENI. V lost 6 bases to trimming and J lost 3 bases, with 9 bases between them.